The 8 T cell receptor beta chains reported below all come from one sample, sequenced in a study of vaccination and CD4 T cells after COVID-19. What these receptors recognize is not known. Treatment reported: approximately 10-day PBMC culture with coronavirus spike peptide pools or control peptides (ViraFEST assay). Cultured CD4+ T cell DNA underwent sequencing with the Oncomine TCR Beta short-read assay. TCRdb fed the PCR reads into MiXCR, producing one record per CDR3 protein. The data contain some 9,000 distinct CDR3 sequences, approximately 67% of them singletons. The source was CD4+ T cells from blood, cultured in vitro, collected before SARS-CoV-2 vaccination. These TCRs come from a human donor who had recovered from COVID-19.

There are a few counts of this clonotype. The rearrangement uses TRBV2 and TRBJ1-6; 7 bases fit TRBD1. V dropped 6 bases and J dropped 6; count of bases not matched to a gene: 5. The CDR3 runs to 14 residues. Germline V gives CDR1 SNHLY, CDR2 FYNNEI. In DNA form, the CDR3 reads TGTGCCAGCAGCTGGACAGGCGGTAATTCACCCCTCCACTTT. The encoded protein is CASSWTGGNSPLHF.

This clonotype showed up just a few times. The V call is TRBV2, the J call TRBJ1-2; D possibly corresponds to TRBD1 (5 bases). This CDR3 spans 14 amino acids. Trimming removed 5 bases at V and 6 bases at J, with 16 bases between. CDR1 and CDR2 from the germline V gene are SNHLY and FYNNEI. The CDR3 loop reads CASSQEAGGNGYTF. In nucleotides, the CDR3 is TGTGCCAGCAGTCAAGAAGCCGGGGGGAATGGCTACACCTTC. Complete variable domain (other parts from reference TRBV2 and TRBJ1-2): EPEVTQTPSHQVTQMGQEVILRCVPISNHLYFYWYRQILGQKVEFLVSFYNNEISEKSEIFDDQFSVERPDGSNFTLKIRSTKLEDSAMYFCASSQEAGGNGYTFGSGTRLTVV.

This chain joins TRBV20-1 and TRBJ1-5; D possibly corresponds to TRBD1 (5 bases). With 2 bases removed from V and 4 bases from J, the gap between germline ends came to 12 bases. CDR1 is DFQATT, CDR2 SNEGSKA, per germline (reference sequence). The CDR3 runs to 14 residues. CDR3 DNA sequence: TGCAGTGCTAGAAAGGCAGGGCAAAATCAGCCCCAGCATTTT. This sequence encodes CSARKAGQNQPQHF.

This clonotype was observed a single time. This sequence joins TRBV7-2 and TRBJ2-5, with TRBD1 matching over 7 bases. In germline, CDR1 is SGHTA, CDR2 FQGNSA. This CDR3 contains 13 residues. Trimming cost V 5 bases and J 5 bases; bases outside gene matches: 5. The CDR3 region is CASSKGQRETQYF. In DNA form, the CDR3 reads TGTGCCAGCAGCAAGGGACAGAGGGAGACCCAGTACTTC.

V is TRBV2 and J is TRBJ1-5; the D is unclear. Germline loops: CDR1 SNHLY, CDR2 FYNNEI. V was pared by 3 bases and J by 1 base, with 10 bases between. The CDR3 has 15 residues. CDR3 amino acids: CASSDGEASNQPQHF. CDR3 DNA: TGTGCCAGCAGTGATGGGGAGGCCAGCAATCAGCCCCAGCATTTT.

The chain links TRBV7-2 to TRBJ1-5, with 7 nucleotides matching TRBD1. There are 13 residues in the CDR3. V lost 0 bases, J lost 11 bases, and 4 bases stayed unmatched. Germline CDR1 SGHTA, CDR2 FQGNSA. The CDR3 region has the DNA TGTGCCAGCAGCTTAGCGAGGGACAGATCCCAGCATTTT. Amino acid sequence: CASSLARDRSQHF.

DNA for the CDR3: TGTGCCAGCAGTGAATTTGCAGGGCAAGTCTATGGCTACACCTTC. It codes for CASSEFAGQVYGYTF. This rearrangement joins TRBV2 to TRBJ1-2; D possibly corresponds to TRBD1 (5 bases). This CDR3 spans 15 amino acids. The V gene's germline CDR1 is SNHLY and CDR2 FYNNEI. Trimming took off 2 bases at V and 4 bases at J, with 14 bases between the two ends. Based on the CDR3 plus reference TRBV2 and TRBJ1-2, the full variable domain is EPEVTQTPSHQVTQMGQEVILRCVPISNHLYFYWYRQILGQKVEFLVSFYNNEISEKSEIFDDQFSVERPDGSNFTLKIRSTKLEDSAMYFCASSEFAGQVYGYTFGSGTRLTVV.

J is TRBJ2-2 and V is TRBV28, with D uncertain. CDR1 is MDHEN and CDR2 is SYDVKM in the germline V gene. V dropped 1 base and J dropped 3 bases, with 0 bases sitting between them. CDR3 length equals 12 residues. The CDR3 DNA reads TGTGCCAGCAGTTTATACACCGGGGAGCTGTTTTTT. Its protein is CASSLYTGELFF.